Listed below are T cell receptor beta chains from one sample, sequenced in a study of early T cells in non-severe SARS-CoV-2 infection. TCRdb fed the 5' RACE reads into MiXCR, producing one record per CDR3 protein. The table shows approximately 20,000 distinct CDR3 sequences, with 3.5% to 5.5% occurring only once. The sample was whole blood. Every receptor here comes from an adult who was a healthcare worker with PCR-confirmed SARS-CoV-2 infection or an uninfected control (not recorded which). The CDR3 runs from the conserved cysteine through the conserved F or W. D genes are given only for firm matches. The size field is filled for only some rows; it gives once, few, many or a size class.

length | J | V | size | D | CDR3 | DNA
12 | TRBJ1-1 | TRBV30 | medium-sized | NA | CAPHWVNTEAFF | TGTGCCCCCCACTGGGTGAACACTGAAGCTTTCTTT
14 | TRBJ1-1 | TRBV9 | many | NA | CASSEAQRGTEAFF | TGTGCCAGCAGCGAAGCCCAGCGGGGGACTGAAGCTTTCTTT
15 | TRBJ2-5 | TRBV11-2 | many | NA | CASSPFFGHDGTQYF | TGTGCCAGCAGCCCCTTTTTTGGACATGACGGGACCCAGTACTTC
13 | TRBJ2-5 | TRBV7-6 | many | TRBD1 | CASSLDRGGTQYF | TGTGCCAGCAGCTTAGACAGGGGTGGGACCCAGTACTTC
14 | TRBJ1-2 | TRBV12-3/TRBV12-4 | few | NA | CASSFQGVGRGYTF | TGTGCCAGCAGTTTTCAGGGCGTGGGTAGGGGCTACACCTTC
16 | TRBJ1-2 | TRBV27 | many | NA | CASSLGGGGQQTGYTF | TGTGCCAGCAGTTTGGGGGGGGGTGGCCAACAGACTGGCTACACCTTC
14 | TRBJ2-3 | TRBV19 | NA | NA | CASSITGSTDTQYF | TGTGCCAGTAGTATTACAGGGAGCACAGATACGCAGTATTTT
13 | TRBJ1-1 | TRBV27 | many | NA | CASSWQLSTEAFF | TGTGCCAGCAGTTGGCAACTAAGCACTGAAGCTTTCTTT
15 | TRBJ1-3 | TRBV24-1 | many | NA | CATSAGPYSGNTIYF | TGTGCCACCAGCGCCGGACCGTACTCTGGAAACACCATATATTTT
12 | TRBJ2-3 | TRBV7-9 | many | NA | CASSSMRDTQYF | TGTGCCAGCAGCTCCATGCGGGATACGCAGTATTTT
16 | TRBJ1-5 | TRBV28 | few | NA | CASSSLGSGTYQPQHF | TGTGCCAGCAGTTCCCTTGGCTCCGGGACTTATCAGCCCCAGCATTTT
17 | TRBJ2-7 | TRBV6-1 | few | TRBD1 | CASREHGRTGRTYEQYF | TGTGCCAGCAGGGAACACGGACGGACAGGGAGGACCTACGAGCAGTACTTC
14 | TRBJ1-1 | TRBV2 | many | NA | CASDPAAGRTEAFF | TGTGCCAGCGACCCAGCGGCAGGGCGAACTGAAGCTTTCTTT
16 | TRBJ2-1 | TRBV4-3 | many | NA | CASSQEGGVKRNEQFF | TGCGCCAGCAGCCAAGAAGGGGGAGTCAAACGCAATGAGCAGTTCTTC
16 | TRBJ2-7 | TRBV20-1 | many | TRBD1 | CSALKIGQELSYEQYF | TGCAGTGCTTTAAAAATTGGACAGGAGCTCTCCTACGAGCAGTACTTC
16 | TRBJ2-7 | TRBV20-1 | few | TRBD1 | CSARDAGTGTTYEQYF | TGCAGTGCTAGAGACGCCGGGACAGGGACCACCTACGAGCAGTACTTC
15 | TRBJ1-5 | TRBV7-2 | NA | NA | CASSSGMAGNQPQHF | TGTGCCAGCAGCTCCGGAATGGCAGGCAATCAGCCCCAGCATTTT
17 | TRBJ2-7 | TRBV7-8 | NA | TRBD2 | CASSLANRLAGAYEQYF | TGTGCCAGCAGCTTAGCTAACCGACTAGCGGGGGCCTACGAGCAGTACTTC
11 | TRBJ1-1 | TRBV12-3/TRBV12-4 | medium-sized | NA | CASSLSSGAFF | TGTGCCAGCAGTCTTTCTTCGGGAGCTTTCTTT
12 | TRBJ2-3 | TRBV2 | NA | NA | CASGGGALTQYF | TGTGCCAGCGGTGGGGGGGCACTTACGCAGTATTTT
13 | TRBJ2-7 | TRBV11-2 | many | NA | CASSSLRDYEQYF | TGTGCCAGCAGCTCTCTCAGAGATTACGAGCAGTACTTC
14 | TRBJ2-7 | TRBV7-9 | few | NA | CASGSTGKPYEQYF | TGTGCCAGCGGATCCACAGGGAAACCTTACGAGCAGTACTTC
17 | TRBJ1-1 | TRBV7-2 | medium-sized | NA | CASSLVAFGGAGTEAFF | TGTGCCAGCAGCTTAGTAGCGTTCGGGGGCGCGGGCACTGAAGCTTTCTTT
15 | TRBJ1-1 | TRBV7-9 | many | NA | CASSLGGGQDTEAFF | TGTGCCAGCAGCCTGGGCGGGGGGCAAGACACTGAAGCTTTCTTT
13 | TRBJ1-1 | TRBV11-2 | few | NA | CASSLGGRTEAFF | TGTGCCAGCAGCTTAGGGGGGAGGACTGAAGCTTTCTTT
14 | TRBJ2-7 | TRBV27 | few | NA | CASSFPGALHEQYF | TGTGCCAGCAGTTTCCCAGGGGCGCTCCACGAGCAGTACTTC
12 | TRBJ1-1 | TRBV12-3/TRBV12-4 | many | NA | CASGRMNTEAFF | TGTGCCAGCGGCCGCATGAACACTGAAGCTTTCTTT
15 | TRBJ1-2 | TRBV7-2 | many | NA | CASSPWDKTNYGYTF | TGTGCCAGCAGCCCTTGGGACAAGACCAACTATGGCTACACCTTC
15 | TRBJ2-6 | TRBV29-1 | few | NA | CSVEIGGHGANVLTF | TGCAGCGTTGAAATTGGAGGGCATGGGGCCAACGTCCTGACTTTC
16 | TRBJ2-6 | TRBV27 | many | NA | CASMGRVSAGANVLTF | TGTGCCAGCATGGGCAGGGTATCAGCTGGGGCCAACGTCCTGACTTTC
14 | TRBJ1-4 | TRBV4-3 | many | NA | CASSQAEWNEKLFF | TGCGCCAGCAGCCAAGCTGAATGGAATGAAAAACTGTTTTTT
15 | TRBJ2-5 | TRBV7-2 | NA | TRBD2 | CATGLAGRIQETQYF | TGTGCCACGGGGCTAGCGGGGCGTATCCAAGAGACCCAGTACTTC
16 | TRBJ2-5 | TRBV7-9 | many | NA | CASSLVVHPGQETQYF | TGTGCCAGCAGCTTAGTAGTACACCCTGGACAAGAGACCCAGTACTTC
13 | TRBJ2-4 | TRBV9 | many | NA | CASSVLAKNIQYF | TGTGCCAGCAGCGTGCTAGCCAAAAACATTCAGTACTTC
13 | TRBJ1-2 | TRBV4-3 | many | NA | CASSQAGGDGYTF | TGCGCCAGCAGCCAAGCGGGTGGGGATGGCTACACCTTC
14 | TRBJ2-3 | TRBV10-3 | many | TRBD2 | CATGRRGVADTQYF | TGTGCCACCGGTAGGCGGGGGGTGGCAGATACGCAGTATTTT
14 | TRBJ2-7 | TRBV6-1 | many | NA | CASNVRVPYYEQYF | TGTGCCAGCAACGTTAGAGTCCCCTACTACGAGCAGTACTTC
13 | TRBJ1-2 | TRBV5-6 | NA | NA | CASSLAGHYGYTF | TGTGCCAGCAGCTTGGCAGGGCACTATGGCTACACCTTC
12 | TRBJ2-5 | TRBV19 | NA | NA | CASSRLQETQYF | TGTGCCAGTAGCAGACTACAAGAGACCCAGTACTTC
14 | TRBJ1-5 | TRBV28 | few | NA | CASSLVDSNQPQHF | TGTGCCAGCAGTTTAGTGGATAGCAATCAGCCCCAGCATTTT
13 | TRBJ2-1 | TRBV29-1 | NA | TRBD2 | CSVLAGSQNEQFF | TGCAGCGTTTTAGCGGGGTCTCAGAATGAGCAGTTCTTC
15 | TRBJ2-5 | TRBV20-1 | few | NA | CSARVTGREMETQYF | TGCAGTGCCCGGGTCACCGGACGGGAGATGGAGACCCAGTACTTC
12 | TRBJ2-5 | TRBV7-2 | few | NA | CASSLGPRAQYF | TGTGCCAGCAGCTTAGGACCGAGGGCCCAGTACTTC
16 | TRBJ2-1 | TRBV4-3 | medium-sized | TRBD2 | CASSQDASGGVYEQFF | TGCGCCAGCAGCCAAGATGCCAGCGGGGGAGTCTATGAGCAGTTCTTC
15 | TRBJ1-1 | TRBV6-5 | NA | TRBD1 | CASSSTRTGATEAFF | TGTGCCAGCAGTTCTACCAGGACAGGGGCCACTGAAGCTTTCTTT
15 | TRBJ2-1 | TRBV24-1 | medium-sized | NA | CATSVTYGHNNEQFF | TGTGCCACCAGTGTAACCTACGGGCACAACAATGAGCAGTTCTTC
14 | TRBJ2-3 | TRBV19 | many | TRBD2 | CASRAGGRTDTQYF | TGTGCCAGTAGAGCGGGGGGACGCACAGATACGCAGTATTTT